These T cell receptor beta chains were read from a single sample in a study of tumor and adjacent non-tumor tissue in lung cancer. TCRdb redid the calling of the multiplex PCR reads with MiXCR, one entry per CDR3 protein. The sample yields under 100,000 distinct CDR3 sequences, about two thirds seen once. Specimen: lung tumor tissue. The source is a woman in her seventies with non-small cell lung cancer. Each CDR3 is given with its conserved first and last residue. A D gene is named only where the DNA matches it firmly. Clone size is not always given. Where it is, it says once, few, many or a class for expanded clones.

DNA: TGCAGCGCCAGACAGGGGGGGACTAATGAAAAACTGTCTTTT
CDR3: CSARQGGTNEKLSF
D: TRBD1
size: .
J: TRBJ1-4
V: TRBV29-1

DNA: TGTGCCAGCAGCTTAGCCGCCGGGGCCTACAATGAGCAGTTCTTC
CDR3: CASSLAAGAYNEQFF
D: .
size: many
J: TRBJ2-1
V: TRBV5-4

DNA: TGTGCCAGCAGCCGGGACACAGGGATGGGTGGAAGCACCATATATTTT
CDR3: CASSRDTGMGGSTIYF
D: .
size: .
J: TRBJ1-3
V: TRBV6-5

DNA: TGTGCCAACAGCTCGAAGTTAGGCCGTGGTTATAATTCACCCCTCCACTTT
CDR3: CANSSKLGRGYNSPLHF
D: .
size: .
J: TRBJ1-6
V: TRBV6-5

DNA: TGTGCCAGCAGTTTAGTGCTAAGGGTCCAAGAGACCCAGTACTTC
CDR3: CASSLVLRVQETQYF
D: .
size: once
J: TRBJ2-5
V: TRBV12-3/TRBV12-4

DNA: TGTGCCATCAGTGGTTTTGGGGAGTCGGAGACCCAGTACTTC
CDR3: CAISGFGESETQYF
D: .
size: many
J: TRBJ2-5
V: TRBV10-3

DNA: TGCAGCGACCATCTAGCGGGACGAAGATCAGATGCACAGTATTTT
CDR3: CSDHLAGRRSDAQYF
D: TRBD2
size: .
J: TRBJ2-3
V: TRBV29-1

DNA: TGTGCTAGCAGCCGATCGGGCGGACAGATCACCGGGGAGCTGTTTTTT
CDR3: CASSRSGGQITGELFF
D: .
size: .
J: TRBJ2-2
V: TRBV6-5

DNA: .
CDR3: CAITPWGEGSPLRF
D: .
size: .
J: TRBJ1-6
V: TRBV6-6

DNA: TGCATCGTCGGACAGGGGGGGACTAATGAGAAACGGTTTTTT
CDR3: CIVGQGGTNEKRFF
D: TRBD1
size: .
J: TRBJ1-4
V: TRBV29-1

DNA: TGTGCCAGCAGTCTCACCTCGTCTAGAGATACGCAGTATTTT
CDR3: CASSLTSSRDTQYF
D: .
size: many
J: TRBJ2-3
V: TRBV6-2/TRBV6-3

DNA: TGTGCCAGCAAATTTGGGGGGCAGAGGGAGCAGTACTTC
CDR3: CASKFGGQREQYF
D: .
size: many
J: TRBJ2-7
V: TRBV2

DNA: TGCGCCAGCAGCCAGGGCCGGATAGGGGGCGATGAGCGGTTCTTC
CDR3: CASSQGRIGGDERFF
D: TRBD1
size: few
J: TRBJ2-1
V: TRBV4-1

DNA: TGTGCCAGCATCCTCGGGTACACTGAAGCTTTCTTT
CDR3: CASILGYTEAFF
D: .
size: few
J: TRBJ1-1
V: TRBV6-5

DNA: TGCGCCAGCAGTATTGAACTAGCGGGGCACAAAAACATTCAGTACTTC
CDR3: CASSIELAGHKNIQYF
D: TRBD2
size: .
J: TRBJ2-4
V: TRBV10-2

DNA: TGTGCCAGCAGACAGACGAACTCCTACGAGCAGTACTTC
CDR3: CASRQTNSYEQYF
D: .
size: medium-sized
J: TRBJ2-7
V: TRBV6-2/TRBV6-3

DNA: TGCAGCGTCGGGTCCTGGGGACATGGAAGTCCTGAAGCTTTCTTT
CDR3: CSVGSWGHGSPEAFF
D: .
size: .
J: TRBJ1-1
V: TRBV29-1

DNA: TGTGCCACCCAAACTAGGGAGGGCTATGGCTACACCTTC
CDR3: CATQTREGYGYTF
D: .
size: many
J: TRBJ1-2
V: TRBV10-3

DNA: TGCAGTGCGAGGCCGGGACAGGGGGCTGGGGAGCAGTACTTC
CDR3: CSARPGQGAGEQYF
D: TRBD1
size: .
J: TRBJ2-7
V: TRBV20-1

DNA: TGTGCCAGCAGTCTCCGGACAGATAGAATAATGGGCTACACCTTC
CDR3: CASSLRTDRIMGYTF
D: .
size: .
J: TRBJ1-2
V: TRBV12-3/TRBV12-4

DNA: TGTGACAGCAGTTGGCGGGGCTCCAGATCCTACAATGAGCAGTTATTC
CDR3: CDSSWRGSRSYNEQLF
D: .
size: .
J: TRBJ2-1
V: TRBV6-2/TRBV6-3

DNA: TGTGCTATCAGCCGGACAGACGTTGCAAGCCAAAACATTCAGTACTTC
CDR3: CAISRTDVASQNIQYF
D: .
size: .
J: TRBJ2-4
V: TRBV10-3

DNA: TGTGCCAGCAGTTACTGGGAGGGAAGTTCAGATGAGAAACTGTTTTTT
CDR3: CASSYWEGSSDEKLFF
D: .
size: few
J: TRBJ1-4
V: TRBV6-6

DNA: TGTGCCAGCAGTGTAGAATCCACCGGGGGGCTGGTTTTT
CDR3: CASSVESTGGLVF
D: .
size: .
J: TRBJ2-2
V: TRBV6-1

DNA: TGTGCCAGCAGCTCTAGCGGGGGCTTCGGGGAGACCCAGTACTTC
CDR3: CASSSSGGFGETQYF
D: TRBD2
size: many
J: TRBJ2-5
V: TRBV5-4

DNA: TGTGCCAGCAGCCAAACCCCGGGACAGGGGTTTGGGGAGACCCAGTACTTC
CDR3: CASSQTPGQGFGETQYF
D: TRBD1
size: many
J: TRBJ2-5
V: TRBV4-2

DNA: TGCAGCATTGGGGATACAGGAGACTATGGCTACACCTTC
CDR3: CSIGDTGDYGYTF
D: .
size: .
J: TRBJ1-2
V: TRBV29-1

DNA: TGCAGCGTTTGCCTAGTGGTAGCGTCCTACGAGCAGTACTTC
CDR3: CSVCLVVASYEQYF
D: .
size: .
J: TRBJ2-7
V: TRBV29-1

DNA: TGTGCCAGCAGTTCGACAGGACGAGTAAAAGAGACCCAGTACTTC
CDR3: CASSSTGRVKETQYF
D: .
size: many
J: TRBJ2-5
V: TRBV12-3/TRBV12-4

DNA: TGCAGTGCTAAGGGCGGGGGAGATACGCAGTATTTT
CDR3: CSAKGGGDTQYF
D: TRBD2
size: few
J: TRBJ2-3
V: TRBV20-1

DNA: TGTGCCATCAGTGAGTTGCTTGAACGGGCGACCCAGTACTTC
CDR3: CAISELLERATQYF
D: .
size: few
J: TRBJ2-5
V: TRBV10-3

DNA: TGTGACAGCAGCGTGTGCCGGTCCACGGATACGCAGTATTTT
CDR3: CDSSVCRSTDTQYF
D: .
size: .
J: TRBJ2-3
V: TRBV5-5

DNA: TGTGCCAGCAGAGTTGCAGGACTAGCGTGGGATGAGCAGTTCTTC
CDR3: CASRVAGLAWDEQFF
D: TRBD2
size: many
J: TRBJ2-1
V: TRBV11-2

DNA: TGCGCCAGCAGTGAGACTCTGGCTAGCGGAGCTGGGGAGCTGTTTTTT
CDR3: CASSETLASGAGELFF
D: TRBD2
size: .
J: TRBJ2-2
V: TRBV10-1

DNA: TGCGCCAGCAGCAAAGAGCCCTCAGGGAGCCTCTACGAGCAGCACTTC
CDR3: CASSKEPSGSLYEQHF
D: .
size: .
J: TRBJ2-7
V: TRBV5-1

DNA: TGCACCAGCAGCCAAGATCCCGGGGAGGCGAAAACCGGGGAGCTGTTTTTT
CDR3: CTSSQDPGEAKTGELFF
D: .
size: .
J: TRBJ2-2
V: TRBV4-1

DNA: TGTGCCAGCAGCTGGGGGCGGAAGGAATATACCGGGACTGGCGGGAGCGTATCCTACAATGAGCCGTTCTTC
CDR3: CASSWGRKEYTGTGGSVSYNEPFF
D: .
size: .
J: TRBJ2-1
V: TRBV11-2

DNA: TGCAGTACTGTCCGGGACAGTATTAACTATGGCTACACCTTC
CDR3: CSTVRDSINYGYTF
D: TRBD1
size: few
J: TRBJ1-2
V: TRBV20-1

DNA: TGCAACGTGGGGCTCAGCACAGATACGCAGTATTTT
CDR3: CNVGLSTDTQYF
D: .
size: few
J: TRBJ2-3
V: TRBV29-1

DNA: TGTGCCAGCAGCTTAGAAGGGGGTATGGGCAATGAGCAGTTCTTC
CDR3: CASSLEGGMGNEQFF
D: .
size: many
J: TRBJ2-1
V: TRBV7-8

DNA: TGTGGCAGCAGTTACTCCTTCGATGGTTCGGAGACCCAGTACTTC
CDR3: CGSSYSFDGSETQYF
D: .
size: .
J: TRBJ2-5
V: TRBV6-5

DNA: TGTGCCACCTGGTCCCTCACAGGGTTCACTGAAGCTTTCTTT
CDR3: CATWSLTGFTEAFF
D: .
size: .
J: TRBJ1-1
V: TRBV28

DNA: TGCTGCGCACAACAGTGGGCTAGAAATAATGAGCTGTTCTTC
CDR3: CCAQQWARNNELFF
D: .
size: .
J: TRBJ2-1
V: TRBV29-1

DNA: TGTGCCGGCAGCCCATGGAGGGCGGGGGCCAACGTCCTGACATTC
CDR3: CAGSPWRAGANVLTF
D: .
size: .
J: TRBJ2-6
V: TRBV14

DNA: TGCGCCAGCAGCCAAGGGACTAGCGGGAGGGCCGTCGTCTACGAGCAGTACTTT
CDR3: CASSQGTSGRAVVYEQYF
D: TRBD2
size: few
J: TRBJ2-7
V: TRBV4-1

DNA: TGTGCCATCAGTTTAGGGGGAGGGAATTCACTCCTCCACTTT
CDR3: CAISLGGGNSLLHF
D: .
size: .
J: TRBJ1-6
V: TRBV10-3

DNA: TGTGCCAGCAGCCCAGGGGCTTACGAGCAGTACTTC
CDR3: CASSPGAYEQYF
D: .
size: many
J: TRBJ2-7
V: TRBV7-9

DNA: TGTGCCAGCAGCTTTTTTAAGAGAGGCACTGAAGCTTTCTTT
CDR3: CASSFFKRGTEAFF
D: .
size: many
J: TRBJ1-1
V: TRBV28